These 17 T cell receptor beta chains were sequenced from one sample in a study of blood T cell repertoires in COVID-19. TCRdb's table, derived via immunoSEQ multiplex PCR, lists solely in-frame clones and lacks some. The table has 85,000 to 130,000 clones, roughly 88% seen once; the top ten hold around 6.5%. The source material was peripheral blood. These TCRs come from a woman aged 55 to 70 with acute or convalescent COVID-19.

This chain joins TRBV19 and TRBJ2-5, with D possibly being TRBD2 (5 bases). V was cut by 0 bases and J by 4 bases, with 9 bases left in between. CDR3 size: 14 residues. Germline CDR1 is LNHDA and CDR2 is SQIVND (reference sequence). The CDR3 loop reads CASSIDSVSETQYF. The CDR3 region has the DNA TGTGCCAGTAGTATAGATAGCGTCTCAGAGACCCAGTACTTC.

The V gene is TRBV5-8, the J gene TRBJ1-5, with a weak D call TRBD1 (6 bases). V was trimmed by 1 base and J by 5 bases, leaving 13 bases between them. CDR3 length: 15 residues. Germline V gene sequence: CDR1 SGHTS, CDR2 YDEGEE. The CDR3 sequence is CASSLQGRRYQPQHF. CDR3 nucleotide sequence: TGTGCCAGCAGCTTGCAGGGGCGCCGCTATCAGCCCCAGCATTTT. The full variable domain, its missing parts supplied by reference TRBV5-8 and TRBJ1-5, is EAGVTQSPTHLIKTRGQQATLRCSPISGHTSVYWYQQALGLGLQFLLWYDEGEERNRGNFPPRFSGRQFPNYSSELNVNALELEDSALYLCASSLQGRRYQPQHFGDGTRLSIL.

The rearrangement joins TRBV7-3 to TRBJ2-7; 8 bases match TRBD1. CDR1 SGHTA and CDR2 FQGTGA come from the germline V gene. Trimming took 1 base from V and 8 from J; bases not matched to a gene: 13. CDR3 length: 16 amino acids. CDR3 in amino acids: CASSLNAGTGGLKQYF. In DNA, the CDR3 is TGTGCCAGCAGCTTAAACGCTGGGACAGGTGGGTTGAAGCAGTACTTC. Combining the CDR3 with reference TRBV7-3 and TRBJ2-7 gives the whole variable domain GAGVSQTPSNKVTEKGKYVELRCDPISGHTALYWYRQSLGQGPEFLIYFQGTGAADDSGLPNDRFFAVRPEGSVSTLKIQRTERGDSAVYLCASSLNAGTGGLKQYFGPGTRLTVT.

The J gene is TRBJ1-5, the V gene TRBV10-3, with 7 bases that match TRBD1. Germline-derived CDR1 and CDR2 are ENHRY and SYGVKD. CDR3 length: 13 residues. V was pared by 6 bases and J by 7 bases, with 6 bases of the junction left unmatched. The CDR3 DNA reads TGTGCCATCAGCACAGGGGTCGAGCAGCCCCAGCATTTT. It translates to CAISTGVEQPQHF.

The V call is TRBV28, the J call TRBJ1-2, with 8 bases fitting TRBD1. CDR3 length equals 15 residues. Trimming at V came to 4 bases and at J to 4 bases, leaving 8 bases not matched to a gene. The V gene's germline CDR1 is MDHEN and CDR2 SYDVKM. The CDR3 protein is CASSYGQGDVYGYTF. The CDR3 DNA reads as TGTGCCAGCAGTTATGGACAGGGAGACGTCTATGGCTACACCTTC.

The chain links TRBV6-1 to TRBJ1-2; D uncertain. This CDR3 is built from 12 residues. Germline loops: CDR1 MNHNS, CDR2 SASEGT. Trimming cost V 2 bases and J 5 bases, with 6 bases left between them. CDR3 coding DNA: TGTGCCAGCAGTGAACGCGTTTATGGCTACACCTTC. Amino acids: CASSERVYGYTF.

The J gene is TRBJ2-3, the V gene TRBV5-1, with 9 bases that match TRBD1. The CDR3 runs to 15 residues. Germline-derived CDR1 and CDR2 are SGHRS and YFSETQ. Unmatched junction bases numbered 8, after V lost 3 bases and J lost 6 bases. CDR3 loop: CASSWTGARGDTQYF. The CDR3 nucleotides read TGCGCCAGCAGCTGGACAGGGGCCCGGGGGGATACGCAGTATTTT.

The genes are TRBV30 and TRBJ2-7; weak D call: TRBD2 (5 bases). The CDR3 runs to 14 residues. The germline V and J ends were trimmed by 3 bases and 6 bases, with 18 bases remaining between them. Germline V gives CDR1 GTSNPN, CDR2 SVGIG (reference sequence). This CDR3 is CAWRSRRDRREQYF. CDR3 nucleotide sequence: TGTGCCTGGAGGTCCCGCCGGGATCGTCGCGAGCAGTACTTC.

CDR3 in DNA: TGTGCCAGCTCACCCCCTAATACGAACACTGAAGCTTTCTTT. As protein: CASSPPNTNTEAFF. The gene calls are TRBV18 and TRBJ1-1; D gene unclear. Germline V gives CDR1 KGHSH, CDR2 LQKENI. The V end was cut by 3 bases, the J end by 1 base, with 9 bases between. There are 14 residues in the CDR3.

V usage is TRBV12-3 or TRBV12-4 and J usage is TRBJ1-1; 7 bases agree with TRBD1. This CDR3 contains 12 residues. The trim removed 3 bases at V and 11 bases at J, leaving 6 bases unmatched. The CDR3 DNA follows: TGTGCCAGCAGTTTGGGGACAGATCGGGCTTTCTTT. Its protein is CASSLGTDRAFF.

The chain carries TRBV2 and TRBJ1-5; no clear D gene. Trimming pared 3 bases from V and 11 bases from J, leaving 8 bases between. Germline V lookup: CDR1 SNHLY, CDR2 FYNNEI. This CDR3 region has 11 residues. In DNA, the CDR3 is TGTGCCAGCAGTGACCTGGGCACCCAGCATTTT. Translating gives CASSDLGTQHF. Full variable domain (missing parts from reference TRBV2 and TRBJ1-5): EPEVTQTPSHQVTQMGQEVILRCVPISNHLYFYWYRQILGQKVEFLVSFYNNEISEKSEIFDDQFSVERPDGSNFTLKIRSTKLEDSAMYFCASSDLGTQHFGDGTRLSIL.

The CDR3 region has the DNA TGTGCCAGTAGTGACCTGGTACAGGCCTATGGCTACACCTTC. It specifies CASSDLVQAYGYTF. This chain links TRBV19 with TRBJ1-2, with D maybe TRBD1 (5 bases). The CDR3 covers 14 residues. Germline V gene data show CDR1 as LNHDA and CDR2 as SQIVND (reference sequence). The ends were cut back, 5 bases at V and 4 bases at J, with 14 bases in the middle. The whole variable domain, remainder taken from reference TRBV19 and TRBJ1-2, is DGGITQSPKYLFRKEGQNVTLSCEQNLNHDAMYWYRQDPGQGLRLIYYSQIVNDFQKGDIAEGYSVSREKKESFPLTVTSAQKNPTAFYLCASSDLVQAYGYTFGSGTRLTVV.

The chain recombines TRBV21-1 with TRBJ1-2; TRBD1, as called in the table, went unchecked against the DNA. TRBV21-1 is a documented pseudogene. There are 18 residues in the CDR3. DNA for the CDR3: TGTGCCAGCAGCAAAGCTCGTCCGTCGGGACAGGGGGCCTATGGCTACACCTTC. It translates to CASSKARPSGQGAYGYTF.

This rearrangement joins TRBV28 to TRBJ1-5; D gene uncertain. The CDR3 length is 13 residues. Germline V lookup: CDR1 MDHEN, CDR2 SYDVKM. Trimming cost V 10 bases and J 3 bases, with 13 bases left between them. DNA for the CDR3: TGTGCCACCATTTTGAGTCTCAATCAGCCCCAGCATTTT. Amino acids: CATILSLNQPQHF.

This chain joins TRBV7-8 and TRBJ2-3; D is possibly TRBD1 (5 bases). V was trimmed by 0 bases and J by 2 bases, leaving 18 bases between them. The CDR3 covers 18 residues. Germline CDR1 and CDR2: SGHVS and FQNEAQ. The CDR3 loop is CASSLAPRTTFNTDTQYF. The CDR3 nucleotides are TGTGCCAGCAGCTTAGCGCCCCGGACAACTTTTAACACAGATACGCAGTATTTT.

CDR3 sequence: CASSIGARMNTEAFF. Written as DNA, the CDR3 is TGTGCCAGTAGTATAGGGGCCAGGATGAACACTGAAGCTTTCTTT. The V call is TRBV19, the J call TRBJ1-1; no definite D call. The ends were cut back, 1 base at V and 0 bases at J, with 9 bases in the middle. The length of the CDR3 is 15 residues. Germline V CDR1 and CDR2: LNHDA, SQIVND (reference sequence).

This chain joins TRBV10-3 and TRBJ2-7; TRBD1 is a possible D gene (5 bases). Germline V gene lookup returns CDR1 ENHRY and CDR2 SYGVKD. The CDR3 totals 14 residues. Trimming removed 5 bases at V and 2 bases at J, with 13 bases between. In DNA form, the CDR3 reads TGTGCCATCAGTTCCTACAGGAAGCCCTACGAGCAGTACGTC. Translation gives CAISSYRKPYEQYV.